The 30 T cell receptor beta chains below all came from one sample that was sequenced in a study of human T cells and chemical hapten exposure (TCRdb year 2021). Libraries were built with RACE. Instrument used: NextSeq 500. TCRdb reworked the public reads: Q25 trimming with fastp, MiXCR clone assembly, productive beta chains retained. Every entry covers one CDR3 protein and lists the most common genes and DNA from its rows. This sample lists more than 150,000 distinct CDR3 sequences; approximately 29% were detected once. Together, the top ten hold nearly 3% of the sample. The sample's time point label, decoded: pre-sensitization, week 0. The treatment or condition label corresponds to: therapeutic diphenylcyclopropenone sensitization with weekly scalp DPC. This material consisted of whole blood, taken in connection with sensitization to the hapten diphenylcyclopropenone (DPC). All receptors come from a young woman with alopecia areata. Some clones in this sample may be carry-over from other donors' samples.

In its sample, this clonotype was seen a few times. The chain is built from TRBV28 and TRBJ2-7; TRBD1 matches at 7 bases. The CDR3 runs to 16 residues. CDR1 MDHEN and CDR2 SYDVKM come from the germline V gene. Trimming removed 2 bases from V and 4 bases from J; junction bases left unmatched: 11. The CDR3 protein is CASSLMGQRVKYEQYF. CDR3 in DNA: TGTGCCAGCAGTTTAATGGGACAGAGAGTAAAATACGAGCAGTACTTC. Full variable domain (remainder filled in from reference TRBV28 and TRBJ2-7): DVKVTQSSRYLVKRTGEKVFLECVQDMDHENMFWYRQDPGLGLRLIYFSYDVKMKEKGDIPEGYSVSREKKERFSLILESASTNQTSMYLCASSLMGQRVKYEQYFGPGTRLTVT.

A few counts support this clonotype. The V call is TRBV10-3, the J call TRBJ2-1, with 11 bases lining up with TRBD2. CDR1 ENHRY and CDR2 SYGVKD come from the germline V gene. With V trimmed by 8 bases and J by 6 bases, 9 bases remained unmatched. CDR3 length: 15 residues. The CDR3 DNA is TGTGCCATCGGGACCCTAGCGGGGGGCGTCAATGAGCAGTTCTTC. Its translation is CAIGTLAGGVNEQFF.

This chain uses TRBV7-2 with TRBJ1-2; D not certain. The length of the CDR3 is 13 residues. The V end was cut by 5 bases, the J end by 3 bases, with 10 bases between. Germline assignment: CDR1 SGHTA and CDR2 FQGNSA. For the CDR3, the DNA is TGTGCCAGCAGCCCCGACGTAGACTATGGCTACACCTTC. It codes for CASSPDVDYGYTF.

This chain uses TRBV9 with TRBJ2-1, with 8 positions matching TRBD2. J gave up 8 bases and V 3 bases, and 10 bases lay outside the gene matches. Germline V gene lookup returns CDR1 SGDLS and CDR2 YYNGEE. The CDR3 is 15 residues long. The CDR3 coding sequence is TGTGCCAGCAGCGGGACTAGCCCAGGGGTCGATGAGCAGTTCTTC. Protein product: CASSGTSPGVDEQFF.

This clonotype was seen a few times. The CDR3 is CSAVEGPNTEAFF. The CDR3 region has the DNA TGCAGCGCGGTAGAAGGTCCGAACACTGAAGCTTTCTTT. This chain connects TRBV29-1 to TRBJ1-1; no definite D call. Between the trimmed V and J ends, which lost 7 bases and 1 base, there was a span of 13 bases. From germline, CDR1 is SQVTM and CDR2 ANQGSEA. The CDR3 totals 13 residues.

This sequence joins TRBV24-1 and TRBJ2-1; D call uncertain. V dropped 5 bases and J dropped 2 bases, with 9 bases sitting between them. The germline V gene has CDR1 KGHDR and CDR2 SFDVKD. The CDR3 is made up of 14 amino acids. The CDR3: CATSALGPYNEQFF. The CDR3 DNA follows: TGTGCCACCAGTGCTCTAGGCCCCTACAATGAGCAGTTCTTC.

V and J are TRBV29-1 and TRBJ1-1; possibly TRBD1 for D (5 bases). Germline V gene data show CDR1 as SQVTM and CDR2 as ANQGSEA. V dropped 7 bases and J dropped 6 bases, with 18 bases sitting between them. CDR3 length: 13 residues. CDR3 DNA: TGCAGCGGGGGGAAGGCAGCCGCCGCTGAAGCTTTCTTT. Encoded protein: CSGGKAAAAEAFF. The entire variable domain, with the rest obtained from reference TRBV29-1 and TRBJ1-1, is as follows: SAVISQKPSRDICQRGTSLTIQCQVDSQVTMMFWYRQQPGQSLTLIATANQGSEATYESGFVIDKFPISRPNLTFSTLTVSNMSPEDSSIYLCSGGKAAAAEAFFGQGTRLTVV.

The chain is built from TRBV3-1 and TRBJ1-1; D gene uncertain. The V end was cut by 0 bases, the J end by 5 bases, with 13 bases between. The CDR3 has 15 residues. Germline assignment: CDR1 LGHDT and CDR2 YNNKEL (reference sequence). The CDR3 coding sequence is TGTGCCAGCAGCCAAGAGTACCCCCCGGGGACTGAAGCTTTCTTT. Amino acids: CASSQEYPPGTEAFF.

This clonotype occurred once. V gene TRBV28 combines with J gene TRBJ1-5, with D possibly matching TRBD1 (5 bases). The CDR3 is 14 amino acids. V was cut by 4 bases and J by 4 bases, with 11 bases left in between. Germline V CDR1 and CDR2: MDHEN, SYDVKM. CDR3 sequence: CASSSTRANQPQHF. The CDR3 DNA reads TGTGCCAGCAGTTCAACCAGGGCTAATCAGCCCCAGCATTTT.

The chain uses TRBV10-3 and TRBJ1-2; the D is unclear. V lost 10 bases to trimming and J lost 1 base, with 10 bases between them. Germline V gene data show CDR1 as ENHRY and CDR2 as SYGVKD. This CDR3 spans 12 amino acids. The chain's CDR3 is CATSSVNYGYTF. The CDR3 region has the DNA TGTGCCACATCGTCGGTTAACTATGGCTACACCTTC.

This clonotype has only a few counts. The chain joins TRBV11-1 to TRBJ1-4; D is unresolved. The CDR3 loop spans 16 amino acids. Looked up from germline, CDR1 is SGHAT and CDR2 is FQDESV (reference sequence). The ends were cut back, 4 bases at V and 0 bases at J, with 12 bases in the middle. The CDR3 sequence: CASSSRPGATNEKLFF. The CDR3 DNA is TGTGCCAGCAGCTCCCGTCCGGGTGCAACTAATGAAAAACTGTTTTTT.

The V call is TRBV29-1, the J call TRBJ2-5, with 12 nucleotides matching TRBD2. J lost 4 bases, V lost 4 bases, and 7 bases had no gene match. The CDR3 runs to 15 residues. Germline CDR1 reads SQVTM; CDR2 reads ANQGSEA. The CDR3 nucleotides read TGCAGCGTTGTTCTAGCGGGAGGGCCCCTAGAGACCCAGTACTTC. Its translation: CSVVLAGGPLETQYF.

This clonotype appeared a few times. V gene TRBV7-2 combines with J gene TRBJ1-3, with 7 positions matching TRBD1. Germline V gene sequence: CDR1 SGHTA, CDR2 FQGNSA. CDR3 size: 16 residues. After removal of 5 bases from V and 0 bases from J, the junction contained 7 bases not matched to a gene. The CDR3: CASSLTGSTSGNTIYF. The CDR3, as DNA: TGTGCCAGCAGCCTGACAGGGTCAACCTCTGGAAACACCATATATTTT.

There are many counts of this clonotype. The rearrangement uses TRBV29-1 and TRBJ2-5, with TRBD2 matching over 7 bases. V lost 7 bases and J lost 4; bases outside the gene matches: 6. Looked up from germline, CDR1 is SQVTM and CDR2 is ANQGSEA. The CDR3 spans 12 residues. The CDR3 here is CSALTSTETQYF. CDR3 DNA sequence: TGCAGCGCCTTGACTAGCACAGAGACCCAGTACTTC.

CDR3 amino acids: CASSGPRRNTEAFF. The DNA of the CDR3 is TGTGCCAGCAGTGGACCACGGAGAAACACTGAAGCTTTCTTT. The chain carries TRBV28 and TRBJ1-1; D not certain. V shed 5 bases and J shed 2 bases, with 12 bases lying between them. Germline CDR1 is MDHEN and CDR2 is SYDVKM. The CDR3 covers 14 residues.

This chain joins TRBV4-1 and TRBJ2-6; D is uncertain. In germline, CDR1 is MGHRA, CDR2 YSYEKL. Trimming removed 1 base at V and 0 bases at J, with 7 bases between. The CDR3 runs to 16 residues. CDR3 sequence reads: CASSQAWVSGANVLTF. The CDR3 DNA reads TGCGCCAGCAGCCAAGCTTGGGTCTCTGGGGCCAACGTCCTGACTTTC.

This clonotype was counted a few times. The genes are TRBV9 and TRBJ2-1; TRBD1 matches at 7 bases. The CDR3 has 13 residues. Germline CDR1 is SGDLS and CDR2 is YYNGEE. With 1 base clipped from V and 7 bases from J, the junction kept 2 bases outside the gene matches. This CDR3 is CASSVNRGNEQFF. CDR3 DNA sequence: TGTGCCAGCAGCGTAAACAGGGGAAATGAGCAGTTCTTC.

The rearrangement joins TRBV20-1 to TRBJ2-3; TRBD2 might be the D (6 bases). The V end lost 5 bases, the J end lost 5 bases, and 14 bases lay between the germline ends. Per the germline V gene, CDR1 is DFQATT and CDR2 is SNEGSKA (reference sequence). This CDR3 has 13 residues. Here the CDR3 reads CSAYSASEDTQYF. The CDR3 DNA reads TGCAGTGCTTATTCCGCTAGCGAAGATACGCAGTATTTT.

This clonotype occurred a few times. The rearrangement links TRBV3-1 to TRBJ2-1; unclear D gene. V was cut by 0 bases and J by 4 bases, with 7 bases left in between. CDR3 length: 14 amino acids. Germline CDR1 and CDR2: LGHDT and YNNKEL (reference sequence). The CDR3 loop reads CASSQDELYNEQFF. The CDR3 nucleotides read TGTGCCAGCAGCCAAGATGAGTTATACAATGAGCAGTTCTTC.

The chain couples TRBV28 to TRBJ1-1; a possible D gene is TRBD1 (6 bases). V lost 5 bases and J lost 0, with 13 bases in between. The germline V gene encodes CDR1 MDHEN and CDR2 SYDVKM. The length of the CDR3 is 15 residues. The CDR3 sequence is CASSVGQRLNTEAFF. The CDR3 DNA is TGTGCCAGCAGTGTAGGACAGCGCTTGAACACTGAAGCTTTCTTT.

The chain uses TRBV10-3 and TRBJ2-1; a possible D gene is TRBD1 (6 bases). Looked up from germline, CDR1 is ENHRY and CDR2 is SYGVKD. Deletions cut 6 bases from V and 8 bases from J, with 14 bases between. This CDR3 region has 13 residues. This CDR3 is CAISEPQGYEQFF. The CDR3 bases are TGTGCCATCAGCGAGCCCCAGGGGTATGAGCAGTTCTTC.

The J gene is TRBJ2-7, the V gene TRBV4-2; 15 nucleotides agree with TRBD2. The CDR3 spans 19 residues. CDR1 is LGHNA, CDR2 YNFKEQ, per germline. Trimming at V came to 0 bases and at J to 0 bases, leaving 6 bases not matched to a gene. This CDR3 is CASSQELGLAGGSSYEQYF. Here the CDR3 DNA reads TGTGCCAGCAGCCAAGAGCTAGGACTAGCGGGGGGGAGCTCCTACGAGCAGTACTTC.

The genes are TRBV20-1 and TRBJ1-1; 7 positions match TRBD1. Unmatched junction bases numbered 8, after V lost 2 bases and J lost 5 bases. Germline-derived CDR1 and CDR2 are DFQATT and SNEGSKA (reference sequence). This CDR3 has 14 amino acids. The CDR3 DNA sequence: TGCAGTGCTAGATCCCCACAGGGGTGGACTGAAGCTTTCTTT. This encodes CSARSPQGWTEAFF.

There are a few counts of this clonotype. The chain carries TRBV29-1 and TRBJ2-7, with TRBD1 matching 8 bases. V lost 7 bases to trimming and J lost 5 bases; unmatched junction nucleotides: 13. The CDR3 covers 14 residues. Germline CDR1 SQVTM, CDR2 ANQGSEA. CDR3 region: CSASLGQGTHEQYF. The CDR3 DNA reads as TGCAGCGCTTCTCTAGGACAGGGTACCCACGAGCAGTACTTC.

The genes are TRBV9 and TRBJ2-2, with D uncertain. The CDR3 totals 12 residues. V was trimmed by 4 bases and J by 5 bases, leaving 6 bases between them. The germline gives CDR1 SGDLS, CDR2 YYNGEE. CDR3 region: CASSTRTGELFF. The CDR3 nucleotides are TGTGCCAGCAGCACCCGTACCGGGGAGCTGTTTTTT.

V usage is TRBV6-5 and J usage is TRBJ2-1; D is perhaps TRBD2 (6 bases). CDR1 is MNHEY and CDR2 is SVGAGI in the germline V gene. This CDR3 has 15 residues. The germline V and J ends were trimmed by 3 bases and 0 bases, with 9 bases remaining between them. The CDR3 region is CASSYLGGSYNEQFF. CDR3 coding DNA: TGTGCCAGCAGTTATTTGGGGGGCTCCTACAATGAGCAGTTCTTC.

The chain employs TRBV10-3 and TRBJ2-5, with TRBD1 matching over 9 bases. The CDR3 is 15 amino acids. The ends lost 2 bases at V and 2 bases at J; junction bases unmatched: 3. The germline gives CDR1 ENHRY, CDR2 SYGVKD. The CDR3 here is CAISEGTGPQETQYF. The DNA of the CDR3 is TGTGCCATCAGTGAGGGGACAGGGCCTCAAGAGACCCAGTACTTC.

The chain links TRBV19 to TRBJ1-1; a weak D match, TRBD1 (6 bases). V dropped 6 bases and J dropped 5 bases, with 13 bases sitting between them. CDR3 length: 13 amino acids. Germline assignment: CDR1 LNHDA and CDR2 SQIVND (reference sequence). The CDR3 loop reads CASRLGARTEAFF. The CDR3 bases are TGTGCCAGTAGGCTGGGGGCGCGTACTGAAGCTTTCTTT.

This clonotype has just a few counts. V usage is TRBV7-9 and J usage is TRBJ1-1; D is possibly TRBD1 (6 bases). CDR3 length equals 15 residues. Trimming shortened V by 4 bases and J by 5 bases, and 17 bases separated the two germline ends. Looked up from germline, CDR1 is SEHNR and CDR2 is FQNEAQ (reference sequence). This CDR3 reads CASSSSLWGRTEAFF. The CDR3 DNA is TGTGCCAGCAGCTCCTCCTTATGGGGGCGGACTGAAGCTTTCTTT.

Only a few counts were recorded for this clonotype. The CDR3 region is CASSSFYDSKNIQYF. In DNA, the CDR3 is TGTGCCAGCAGTTCCTTTTACGACAGCAAAAACATTCAGTACTTC. The rearrangement links TRBV28 to TRBJ2-4, with a possible D match to TRBD1 (5 bases). CDR1 and CDR2 from the germline V gene are MDHEN and SYDVKM. There are 15 residues in the CDR3. V was cut by 4 bases and J by 3 bases, with 13 bases left in between. The full variable domain, its missing parts supplied by reference TRBV28 and TRBJ2-4, is DVKVTQSSRYLVKRTGEKVFLECVQDMDHENMFWYRQDPGLGLRLIYFSYDVKMKEKGDIPEGYSVSREKKERFSLILESASTNQTSMYLCASSSFYDSKNIQYFGAGTRLSVL.